The 7 T cell receptor beta chains below all came from one sample that was sequenced in a study of T cell repertoires in cytomegalovirus infection. For these TCRs, the target antigens are not known. TCRdb re-derived calls from the reads in MiXCR, one entry per CDR3 protein. The profile shows roughly 69,000 distinct CDR3 sequences, 28% of them singletons. Sequences were derived from CD8+ T cells from cultured PBMCs, sampled from culture after CMV antigen stimulation. These TCRs come from a human donor in good health (CMV status not recorded). Some clones in this sample may be carry-over from other donors' samples.

This clonotype has at least ten counts. V and J are TRBV7-2 and TRBJ2-7; either TRBD1 or TRBD2 may fit D (6 bases each). The CDR3 runs to 16 residues. CDR1 is SGHTA and CDR2 is FQGNSA in the germline V gene. V was clipped by 1 base and J by 5 bases, with 18 bases between them. CDR3 in DNA: TGTGCCAGCAGCTTAGAAACAGGGAGGTTAAAAAACGAGCAGTACTTC. Protein product: CASSLETGRLKNEQYF.

The table lists this clonotype with many counts. V is TRBV7-2 and J is TRBJ2-7, with 8 positions matching TRBD2. In germline, CDR1 is SGHTA, CDR2 FQGNSA. Trimming cost V 5 bases and J 0 bases; bases outside gene matches: 6. This CDR3 comprises 15 residues. CDR3 in amino acids: CASSRTSGYSYEQYF. In nucleotides, the CDR3 is TGTGCCAGCAGCCGTACTAGCGGTTACTCCTACGAGCAGTACTTC.

Regarding this clonotype: A junction boundary mismatches the germline segment, possibly from a read error. J is TRBJ2-1 and V is TRBV11-2; the match to TRBD1 covers 8 bases. CDR1 is SGHAT, CDR2 FQNNGV, per germline. The CDR3 consists of 11 residues. The CDR3 DNA reads as TGTGCCAGCAGCGCGGACAGGGAAGAGGCCTTC. It specifies CASSADREEAF.

The gene calls are TRBV30 and TRBJ1-1; 9 nucleotides match TRBD1. This CDR3 contains 13 residues. Germline CDR1 GTSNPN, CDR2 SVGIG (reference sequence). Trimming took 2 bases from V and 3 from J; bases not matched to a gene: 1. This CDR3 reads CAWSTGGHTEAFF. CDR3 in DNA: TGTGCCTGGAGTACAGGGGGCCACACTGAAGCTTTCTTT.

This clonotype has just a few counts. This chain joins TRBV6-6 and TRBJ1-5; D not resolved. The CDR3 is made up of 15 amino acids. CDR1 and CDR2 from the germline V gene are MNHNY and SVGAGI (reference sequence). Trimming left V 0 bases short and J 3 bases short, with 9 bases between. CDR3 amino acids: CASSYSTRTNQPQHF. The CDR3 nucleotides are TGTGCCAGCAGTTACTCGACCCGGACCAATCAGCCCCAGCATTTT.

V usage is TRBV10-2 and J usage is TRBJ2-1; 12 nucleotides agree with TRBD2. CDR3 length equals 15 residues. The V gene's germline CDR1 is WSHSY and CDR2 SAAADI. V dropped 2 bases and J dropped 12; count of bases not matched to a gene: 8. The CDR3 is CASSEGGLAGDVQFF. The CDR3 bases are TGCGCCAGCAGTGAGGGGGGACTAGCGGGTGATGTGCAGTTCTTC.

This clonotype has a count of ten or more. The genes are TRBV7-2 and TRBJ2-3, with 7 bases matching TRBD1. Germline trimming cut 8 bases from V and 2 bases from J; bases unmatched to any gene: 13. Germline CDR1 and CDR2: SGHTA and FQGNSA. CDR3 size: 16 residues. CDR3 DNA: TGTGCCAGCCGACCCGAGGGACAGTCTGCCACAGATACGCAGTATTTT. It translates to CASRPEGQSATDTQYF.